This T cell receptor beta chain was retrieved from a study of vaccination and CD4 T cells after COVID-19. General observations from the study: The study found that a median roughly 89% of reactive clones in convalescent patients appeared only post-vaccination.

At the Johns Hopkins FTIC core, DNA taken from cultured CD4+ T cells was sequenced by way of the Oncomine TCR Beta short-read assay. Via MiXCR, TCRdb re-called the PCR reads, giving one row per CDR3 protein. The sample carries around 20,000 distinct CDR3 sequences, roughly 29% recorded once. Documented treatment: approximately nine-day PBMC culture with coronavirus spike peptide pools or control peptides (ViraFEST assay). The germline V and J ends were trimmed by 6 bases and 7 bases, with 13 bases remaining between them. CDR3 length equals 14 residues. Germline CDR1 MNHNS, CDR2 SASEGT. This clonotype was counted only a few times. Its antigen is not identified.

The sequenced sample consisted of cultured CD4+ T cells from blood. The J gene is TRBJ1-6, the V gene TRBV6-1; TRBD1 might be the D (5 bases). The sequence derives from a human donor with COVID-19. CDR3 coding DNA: TGTGCCAGCAGCCAGGGATTGGGGAATTCACCCCTCCACTTT. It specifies CASSQGLGNSPLHF.